This T cell receptor beta chain was identified during a study of cytomegalovirus exposure and HLA in healthy donors. This clone was detected only a few times. The antigen remains unidentified. Use of 60 Vbeta and 13 Jbeta primers characterized the PCR. TCRdb's table, derived via immunoSEQ multiplex PCR, lists solely in-frame clones and lacks some. The repertoire holds 90,000 to 120,000 clones, with around 83% as singletons. Donors were ostensibly healthy at sampling, although undocumented immune exposures were probable. Findings and limits, study-wide: A few V segments could not be told apart, such as TRBV6-2 and TRBV6-3, and were left out. Earlier analysis found most TCR beta V segments productive about 87% or about 30% of the time. It was reportedly the case that the classifier diagnosed cytomegalovirus status with high specificity and sensitivity.

Germline V gene sequence: CDR1 SGHAT, CDR2 FQNNGV. V was shortened by 3 bases and J by 7 bases, with 15 bases between the two germline ends. The CDR3 has 14 residues. The sample consisted of PBMCs. This TCR was sampled from a woman aged 18 to 35 in good health and CMV-seronegative. The chain couples TRBV11-2 to TRBJ1-1; no definite D call. CDR3 DNA: TGTGCCAGCAGCTTCCATCGCGGGGTGCTTGAAGCTTTCTTT. Translation: CASSFHRGVLEAFF.